The 10 T cell receptor beta chains given below trace back to one sample, sequenced in a study of T cells after yellow fever vaccination (dated by TCRdb to the late 2010s). The meaning of the sample's treatment or condition label: live attenuated yellow fever vaccine strain. The library was made by 5' RACE. The run used an Illumina HiSeq 2500. TCRdb trimmed the raw reads at Q25, called clones with MiXCR and kept productive beta chains. Each record represents a unique CDR3 protein, reported with the most common genes and DNA among its rows. The sample includes about 360,000 distinct CDR3 sequences, with around 6.4% observed a single time. In total, the top ten clones hold 15% of the sample. This specimen consisted of PBMCs, obtained 5 days after the yellow fever booster vaccination. The source is a man aged 30 to 39 who received the YFV17D yellow fever vaccine.

This clonotype has just a few counts. The chain recombines TRBV5-1 with TRBJ2-1; tentative D call: TRBD2 (6 bases). Germline CDR1 reads SGHRS; CDR2 reads YFSETQ. CDR3 length: 14 amino acids. Trimming shortened V by 5 bases and J by 2 bases, and 11 bases separated the two germline ends. DNA of the CDR3: TGCGCCAGCAGTGGCGGGGACCCCTACAATGAGCAGTTCTTC. Translating gives CASSGGDPYNEQFF.

This sequence joins TRBV5-4 and TRBJ1-1; D is possibly TRBD1 (5 bases). This CDR3 contains 15 residues. Trimming removed 3 bases at V and 5 bases at J, with 17 bases between. CDR1 and CDR2 from the germline V gene are SGHNT and YYREEE (reference sequence). The CDR3 protein is CASSSPAGRETEAFF. The CDR3, as DNA: TGTGCCAGCAGCTCCCCGGCGGGCAGGGAGACTGAAGCTTTCTTT.

This clonotype was seen at least ten times. The J gene is TRBJ2-1, the V gene TRBV7-2; 7 bases are shared with TRBD2. This CDR3 comprises 14 residues. The germline V gene has CDR1 SGHTA and CDR2 FQGNSA. V lost 5 bases and J lost 7; bases outside the gene matches: 8. CDR3 loop: CASSHGLGYNEQFF. In DNA form, the CDR3 reads TGTGCCAGCAGCCACGGACTAGGGTATAATGAGCAGTTCTTC.

This rearrangement joins TRBV20-1 to TRBJ2-5; 7 bases are a match to TRBD2. Germline V lookup: CDR1 DFQATT, CDR2 SNEGSKA (reference sequence). Trimming cost V 8 bases and J 2 bases; bases outside gene matches: 8. The CDR3 runs 13 residues. CDR3 sequence reads: CSSSSGRQETQYF. For the CDR3, the DNA is TGCAGTTCCTCCTCCGGGAGGCAAGAGACCCAGTACTTC.

Notes on this clonotype: The junction departs from the called germline gene at one end, perhaps through a read error. V gene TRBV6-1 combines with J gene TRBJ2-6, with 11 bases matching TRBD1. Germline CDR1 is MNHNS and CDR2 is SASEGT. This CDR3 contains 18 residues. This chain's CDR3 is CASRGGQGVYSGANVRTF. CDR3 nucleotides: TGTGCCAGCAGGGGGGGACAGGGGGTATACTCTGGGGCCAACGTCCGGACTTTC.

In its sample, this clonotype was seen a few times. The chain uses TRBV13 and TRBJ2-7; D unclear. The ends were cut back, 2 bases at V and 0 bases at J, with 14 bases in the middle. In germline, CDR1 is PRHDT, CDR2 FYEKMQ (reference sequence). The CDR3 is made up of 16 amino acids. In DNA form, the CDR3 reads TGTGCCAGCAGCTTACCGGAAGGCCCAAGCTCCTACGAGCAGTACTTC. Translated: CASSLPEGPSSYEQYF.

The table lists this clonotype with a few counts. V gene TRBV20-1 combines with J gene TRBJ2-1; TRBD2 matches 8 bases. The CDR3 is made up of 17 amino acids. V trimming: 2 bases; J trimming: 3 bases; junction bases outside the gene matches: 12. Per germline, CDR1 DFQATT and CDR2 SNEGSKA (reference sequence). CDR3 coding DNA: TGCAGTGCTAGAACCGACGAGCGGGAGCGGGGCTACAATGAGCAGTTCTTC. Translated: CSARTDERERGYNEQFF.

This clonotype was detected many times. V and J are TRBV12-3 or TRBV12-4 and TRBJ2-2; 12 nucleotides match TRBD2. Trimming removed 7 bases from V and 4 bases from J; junction bases left unmatched: 4. The CDR3 has 15 amino acids. CDR3: CASTQTSGSTGELFF. Here the CDR3 DNA reads TGTGCCAGCACTCAGACTAGCGGGAGCACCGGGGAGCTGTTTTTT.

J is TRBJ2-2 and V is TRBV20-1, with 10 nucleotides matching TRBD2. CDR3 length equals 15 residues. Trimming cost V 2 bases and J 1 base; bases outside gene matches: 1. Germline assignment: CDR1 DFQATT and CDR2 SNEGSKA (reference sequence). The CDR3 protein is CSARLAGGNTGELFF. As DNA, the CDR3 is TGCAGTGCTAGATTAGCGGGAGGGAACACCGGGGAGCTGTTTTTT.

The sample holds many counts of this clonotype. The chain recombines TRBV4-3 with TRBJ2-1; D is perhaps TRBD2 (6 bases). Germline lookup yields CDR1 LGHNA and CDR2 YSLEER. V lost 0 bases and J 10 bases, leaving 10 bases between the germline ends. The CDR3 totals 13 residues. CDR3 nucleotides: TGCGCCAGCAGCCAAGATTGGGCGGGAGAGCAGTTCTTC. Its translation: CASSQDWAGEQFF.